This T cell receptor beta chain was profiled in a study of blood T cells in healthy people across ages. Study conclusions and caveats: The diversity estimates, figures obtained from one million T cells, were considered underestimates.

V was shortened by 2 bases and J by 1 base, with 11 bases between the two germline ends. This CDR3 spans 14 amino acids. Germline V gene data show CDR1 as SQVTM and CDR2 as ANQGSEA. Details on this clonotype: Its antigen is not identified.

Alongside a J-beta primer mix, a sample-barcoded 5' primer served in a second PCR lasting 7 to 11 cycles. One entry per CDR3 protein results from TCRdb running MiXCR on the 5' RACE reads. Of about a million distinct CDR3 sequences listed, about two fifths are singletons. Sequencing was carried out using blood. The sequence came from a man between 18 and 29 years old in good health. V gene TRBV29-1 combines with J gene TRBJ1-1; D is possibly TRBD1 (6 bases). CDR3 region: CSVESGQSNTEAFF. The CDR3 nucleotides are TGCAGCGTTGAAAGTGGACAGTCGAACACTGAAGCTTTCTTT. Full variable domain (remainder filled in from reference TRBV29-1 and TRBJ1-1): SAVISQKPSRDICQRGTSLTIQCQVDSQVTMMFWYRQQPGQSLTLIATANQGSEATYESGFVIDKFPISRPNLTFSTLTVSNMSPEDSSIYLCSVESGQSNTEAFFGQGTRLTVV.